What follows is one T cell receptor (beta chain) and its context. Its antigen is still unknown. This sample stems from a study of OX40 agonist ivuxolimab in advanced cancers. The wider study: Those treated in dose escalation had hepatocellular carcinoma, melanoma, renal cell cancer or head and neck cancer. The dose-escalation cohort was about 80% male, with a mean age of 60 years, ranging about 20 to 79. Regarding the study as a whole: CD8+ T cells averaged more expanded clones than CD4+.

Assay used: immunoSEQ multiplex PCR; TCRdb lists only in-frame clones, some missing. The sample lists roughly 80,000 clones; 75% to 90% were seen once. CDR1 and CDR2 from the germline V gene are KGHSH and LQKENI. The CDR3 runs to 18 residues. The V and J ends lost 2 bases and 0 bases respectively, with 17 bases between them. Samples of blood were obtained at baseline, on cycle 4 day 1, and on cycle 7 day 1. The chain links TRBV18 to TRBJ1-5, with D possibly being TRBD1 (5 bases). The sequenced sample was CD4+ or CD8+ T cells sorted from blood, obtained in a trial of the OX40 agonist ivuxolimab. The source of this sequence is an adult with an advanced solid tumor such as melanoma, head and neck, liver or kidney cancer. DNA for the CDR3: TGTGCCAGCTCACCATCGGGTGGAGGGGTTTATAGCAATCAGCCCCAGCATTTT. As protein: CASSPSGGGVYSNQPQHF.